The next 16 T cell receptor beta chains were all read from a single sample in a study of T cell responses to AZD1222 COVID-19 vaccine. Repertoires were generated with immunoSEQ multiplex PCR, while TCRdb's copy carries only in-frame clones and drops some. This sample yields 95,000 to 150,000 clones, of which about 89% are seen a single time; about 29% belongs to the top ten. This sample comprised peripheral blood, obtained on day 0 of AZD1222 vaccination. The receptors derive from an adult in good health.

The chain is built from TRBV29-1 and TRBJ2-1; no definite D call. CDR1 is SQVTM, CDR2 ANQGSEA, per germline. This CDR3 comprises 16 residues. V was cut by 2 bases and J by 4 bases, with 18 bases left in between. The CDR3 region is CSVESRQKTLYNEQFF. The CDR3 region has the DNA TGCAGCGTTGAAAGTCGGCAGAAAACTCTTTACAATGAGCAGTTCTTC.

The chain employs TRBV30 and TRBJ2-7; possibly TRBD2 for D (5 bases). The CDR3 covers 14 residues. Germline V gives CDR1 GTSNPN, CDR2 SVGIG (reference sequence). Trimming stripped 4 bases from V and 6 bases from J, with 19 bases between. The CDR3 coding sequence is TGTGCCTGGACTCCTCTCACCGCGGGTAGCGAGCAGTACTTC. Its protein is CAWTPLTAGSEQYF.

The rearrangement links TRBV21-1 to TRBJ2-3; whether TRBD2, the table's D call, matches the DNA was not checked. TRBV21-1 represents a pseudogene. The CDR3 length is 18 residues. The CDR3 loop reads CASSKGLSGSDSTDTQYF. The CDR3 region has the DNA TGTGCCAGCAGCAAAGGGCTTAGCGGGAGTGATAGCACAGATACGCAGTATTTT.

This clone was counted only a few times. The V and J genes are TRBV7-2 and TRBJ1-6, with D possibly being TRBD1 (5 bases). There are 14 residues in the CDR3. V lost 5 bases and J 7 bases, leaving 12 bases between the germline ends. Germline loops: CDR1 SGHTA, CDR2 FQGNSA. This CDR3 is CASSRAKGNSPLHF. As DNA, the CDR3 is TGTGCCAGCAGCCGCGCCAAGGGGAATTCACCCCTCCACTTT.

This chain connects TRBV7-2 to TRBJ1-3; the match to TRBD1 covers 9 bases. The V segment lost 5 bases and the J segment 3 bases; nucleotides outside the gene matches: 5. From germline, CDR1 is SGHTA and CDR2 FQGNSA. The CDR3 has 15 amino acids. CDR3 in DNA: TGTGCCAGCAGCAACAGGGGGCTCAGTGGAAACACCATATATTTT. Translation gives CASSNRGLSGNTIYF.

This chain's CDR3 is CASSSLSGREDTQYF. For the CDR3, the DNA is TGTGCCAGCAGCTCCCTTAGCGGGAGGGAGGATACGCAGTATTTT. The chain uses TRBV7-8 and TRBJ2-3, with 11 bases lining up with TRBD2. The germline V gene encodes CDR1 SGHVS and CDR2 FQNEAQ. The CDR3 sequence is 15 residues long. The trim removed 4 bases at V and 6 bases at J, leaving 6 bases unmatched.

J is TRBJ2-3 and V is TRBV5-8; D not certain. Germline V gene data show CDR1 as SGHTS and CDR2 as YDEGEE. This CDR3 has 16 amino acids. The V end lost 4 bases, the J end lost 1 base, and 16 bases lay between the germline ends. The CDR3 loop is CASSEVVSAGTDTQYF. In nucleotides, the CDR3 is TGTGCCAGCAGCGAGGTTGTCTCGGCGGGCACAGATACGCAGTATTTT. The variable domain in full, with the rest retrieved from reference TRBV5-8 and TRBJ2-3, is EAGVTQSPTHLIKTRGQQATLRCSPISGHTSVYWYQQALGLGLQFLLWYDEGEERNRGNFPPRFSGRQFPNYSSELNVNALELEDSALYLCASSEVVSAGTDTQYFGPGTRLTVL.

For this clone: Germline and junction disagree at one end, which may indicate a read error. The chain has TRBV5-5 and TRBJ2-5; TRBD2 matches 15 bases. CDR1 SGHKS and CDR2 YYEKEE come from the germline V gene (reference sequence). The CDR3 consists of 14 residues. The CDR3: CASSPGGLAGGQDF. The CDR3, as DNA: TGTGCCAGCAGCCCAGGGGGACTAGCGGGAGGTCAAGACTTC.

CDR3 bases: TGCGCCAGCAGCCAAATGAGCGGGGAGCTGTTTTTT. It specifies CASSQMSGELFF. The chain is built from TRBV4-3 and TRBJ2-2; D is ambiguous. Trimming removed 2 bases at V and 7 bases at J, with 5 bases between. The CDR3 loop spans 12 amino acids. Germline CDR1 LGHNA, CDR2 YSLEER.

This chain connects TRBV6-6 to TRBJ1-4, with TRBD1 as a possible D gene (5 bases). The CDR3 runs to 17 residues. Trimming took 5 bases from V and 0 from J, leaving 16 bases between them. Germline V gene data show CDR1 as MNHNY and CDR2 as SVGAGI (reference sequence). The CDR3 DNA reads TGTGCCAGCAGTCCGGGACGGTACGTTGCAACTAATGAAAAACTGTTTTTT. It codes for CASSPGRYVATNEKLFF.

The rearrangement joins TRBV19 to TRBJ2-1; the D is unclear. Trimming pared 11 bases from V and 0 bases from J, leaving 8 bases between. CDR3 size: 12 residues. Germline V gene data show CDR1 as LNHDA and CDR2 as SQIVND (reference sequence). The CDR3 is CAVFSSYNEQFF. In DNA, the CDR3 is TGTGCCGTGTTTAGCTCCTACAATGAGCAGTTCTTC.

The CDR3 region has the DNA TGTGCCAGCAGCGGGACTAGCGGAATTGGGACCCAGTACTTC. Translation: CASSGTSGIGTQYF. V usage is TRBV7-3 and J usage is TRBJ2-5; the match to TRBD2 covers 11 bases. J lost 7 bases, V lost 5 bases, and 6 bases had no gene match. The CDR3 has 14 residues. CDR1 SGHTA and CDR2 FQGTGA come from the germline V gene.

In DNA form, the CDR3 reads TGTGCCAGCAGTTACTCTCACACCGGGGAGCTGTTTTTT. As protein: CASSYSHTGELFF. The chain carries TRBV6-6 and TRBJ2-2; D remains unclear. Germline-derived CDR1 and CDR2 are MNHNY and SVGAGI (reference sequence). The CDR3 runs 13 residues. V lost 0 bases, J lost 3 bases, and 2 bases lay in between.

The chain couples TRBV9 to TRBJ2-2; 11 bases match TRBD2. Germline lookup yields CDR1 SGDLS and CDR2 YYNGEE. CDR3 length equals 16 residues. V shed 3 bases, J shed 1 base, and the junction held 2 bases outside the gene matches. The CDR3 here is CASSGLAGWNTGELFF. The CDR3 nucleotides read TGTGCCAGCAGCGGACTAGCGGGATGGAACACCGGGGAGCTGTTTTTT.

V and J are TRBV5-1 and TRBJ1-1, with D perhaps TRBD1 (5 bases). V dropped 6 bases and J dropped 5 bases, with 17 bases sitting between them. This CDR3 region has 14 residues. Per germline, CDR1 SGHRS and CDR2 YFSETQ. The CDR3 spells CASKPGGIGTEAFF. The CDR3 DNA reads TGCGCCAGCAAACCGGGGGGTATTGGAACTGAAGCTTTCTTT.

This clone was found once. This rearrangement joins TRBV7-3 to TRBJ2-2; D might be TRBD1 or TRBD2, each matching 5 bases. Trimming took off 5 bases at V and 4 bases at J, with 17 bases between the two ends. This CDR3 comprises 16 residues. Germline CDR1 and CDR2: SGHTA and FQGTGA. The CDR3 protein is CASSPYGGAGTGELFF. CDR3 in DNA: TGTGCCAGCAGCCCCTACGGTGGGGCGGGCACCGGGGAGCTGTTTTTT. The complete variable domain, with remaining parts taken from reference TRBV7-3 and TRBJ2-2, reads GAGVSQTPSNKVTEKGKYVELRCDPISGHTALYWYRQSLGQGPEFLIYFQGTGAADDSGLPNDRFFAVRPEGSVSTLKIQRTERGDSAVYLCASSPYGGAGTGELFFGEGSRLTVL.